The 22 T cell receptor beta chains presented below share a single source sample, sequenced in a study of cytomegalovirus exposure and HLA in healthy donors. It was with 60 Vbeta and 13 Jbeta primers that the PCR ran. The protocol was immunoSEQ multiplex PCR, while the TCRdb copy is restricted to in-frame clones and leaves out a portion. The repertoire holds approximately 150,000 clones, 68% seen once, with about 4.5% in the top ten. The sequenced material came from PBMCs. The receptors derive from a man between 60 and 70 years old in good health and CMV-seronegative.

This clone is a singleton in its sample. V gene TRBV6-1 combines with J gene TRBJ2-5; 7 bases are shared with TRBD1. The V gene end was trimmed by 6 bases and the J gene end by 1 base; junction bases not matched to a gene: 2. The CDR3 extends over 13 amino acids. CDR1 is MNHNS, CDR2 SASEGT, per germline. CDR3: CASRGQLQETQYF. In DNA form, the CDR3 reads TGTGCCAGCAGGGGACAGCTCCAAGAGACCCAGTACTTC.

V and J are TRBV7-8 and TRBJ2-3, with 11 positions matching TRBD2. J was trimmed by 2 bases and V by 0 bases; bases with no gene match: 7. Germline values: CDR1 SGHVS, CDR2 FQNEAQ. This CDR3 comprises 18 residues. CDR3 sequence: CASSLAPGLAENTDTQYF. The CDR3 nucleotides read TGTGCCAGCAGCTTAGCCCCGGGACTAGCGGAGAACACAGATACGCAGTATTTT.

The CDR3 protein is CASSPIRRATYEQYF. CDR3 nucleotide sequence: TGTGCCAGCTCACCGATACGGCGGGCGACCTACGAGCAGTACTTC. The rearrangement joins TRBV18 to TRBJ2-7; a weak D match, TRBD2 (5 bases). Germline V CDR1 and CDR2: KGHSH, LQKENI. This CDR3 spans 15 amino acids. Trimming took off 3 bases at V and 2 bases at J, with 14 bases between the two ends.

The gene calls are TRBV5-1 and TRBJ2-3, with a possible D match to TRBD2 (5 bases). Germline CDR1 reads SGHRS; CDR2 reads YFSETQ. Deletions cut 4 bases from V and 2 bases from J, with 11 bases between. The CDR3 runs to 14 residues. The DNA of the CDR3 is TGCGCCAGCAGCGCAGCGGAACCCACAGATACGCAGTATTTT. It translates to CASSAAEPTDTQYF.

The chain uses TRBV29-1 and TRBJ1-2; 9 bases agree with TRBD1. Germline values: CDR1 SQVTM, CDR2 ANQGSEA. After removal of 3 bases from V and 6 bases from J, the junction contained 5 bases not matched to a gene. The CDR3 contains 13 residues. CDR3 amino acids: CSVDVDRGNGYTF. CDR3 in DNA: TGCAGCGTTGACGTGGACAGGGGTAATGGCTACACCTTC.

The rearrangement uses TRBV19 and TRBJ1-1; D gene uncertain. V lost 0 bases, J lost 5 bases, and 10 bases lay in between. From germline, CDR1 is LNHDA and CDR2 SQIVND (reference sequence). The CDR3 has 14 residues. The CDR3 here is CASSIEEGVTEAFF. In nucleotides, the CDR3 is TGTGCCAGTAGTATAGAAGAGGGTGTTACTGAAGCTTTCTTT.

The CDR3: CASSLLTSGSYEQYF. The CDR3 DNA is TGTGCCAGCAGCTTGCTGACTAGCGGGAGTTACGAGCAGTACTTC. This chain uses TRBV5-4 with TRBJ2-7; TRBD2 matches 12 bases. There are 15 residues in the CDR3. Germline-derived CDR1 and CDR2 are SGHNT and YYREEE (reference sequence). V lost 1 base and J lost 4; bases outside the gene matches: 3.

CDR3 region: CASYRAGTSVYEQYF. DNA of the CDR3: TGTGCCAGCTACAGAGCCGGGACTAGCGTCTACGAGCAGTACTTC. The genes are TRBV6-5 and TRBJ2-7; TRBD2 agrees at 10 bases. Trimming removed 8 bases from V and 3 bases from J; junction bases left unmatched: 10. Germline V gene lookup returns CDR1 MNHEY and CDR2 SVGAGI. The CDR3 runs to 15 residues.

The J gene is TRBJ2-5, the V gene TRBV6-5, with D hard to call. Between the trimmed V and J ends, which lost 6 bases and 5 bases, there was a span of 13 bases. The CDR3 consists of 13 residues. CDR1 and CDR2 from the germline V gene are MNHEY and SVGAGI. Here the CDR3 reads CASRFRGGETQYF. As DNA, the CDR3 is TGTGCCAGCAGATTCCGCGGTGGGGAGACCCAGTACTTC.

The J gene is TRBJ2-1, the V gene TRBV7-9; D may be TRBD2 (6 bases). This CDR3 has 15 residues. Germline-derived CDR1 and CDR2 are SEHNR and FQNEAQ (reference sequence). V was clipped by 5 bases and J by 1 base, with 12 bases between them. CDR3 sequence (DNA): TGTGCCAGCAGCCGGGGACTCCAATCCTACAATGAGCAGTTCTTC. Translating it yields CASSRGLQSYNEQFF.

In DNA, the CDR3 is TGTGCCAGCAGGAAAAAGCCTAGCGGAAGCTCCTACGAGCAGTACTTC. Amino acids: CASRKKPSGSSYEQYF. This chain connects TRBV7-2 to TRBJ2-7, with 7 positions matching TRBD2. The CDR3 extends over 16 amino acids. Per the germline V gene, CDR1 is SGHTA and CDR2 is FQGNSA. J was trimmed by 0 bases and V by 6 bases; bases with no gene match: 11.

This clone was counted only a few times. J is TRBJ2-1 and V is TRBV2, with D tentatively TRBD2 (5 bases). Germline V CDR1 and CDR2: SNHLY, FYNNEI. Trimming removed 5 bases from V and 4 bases from J, with 15 bases in between. The CDR3 runs to 15 residues. The CDR3 spells CASSSGGYSYNEQFF. The CDR3 nucleotides are TGTGCCAGCAGTTCCGGAGGCTACTCTTACAATGAGCAGTTCTTC.

This clone has a handful of counts. CDR3 DNA: TGCAGCGTTTTGGACAGGGCATCCTACGAGCAGTACTTC. This encodes CSVLDRASYEQYF. This chain uses TRBV29-1 with TRBJ2-7, with 8 bases aligning to TRBD1. V was clipped by 5 bases and J by 1 base; unmatched bases: 4. Germline V gene data show CDR1 as SQVTM and CDR2 as ANQGSEA. This CDR3 is 13 amino acids long.

V is TRBV7-9 and J is TRBJ2-6; D gene uncertain. V lost 5 bases to trimming and J lost 3 bases, with 5 bases between them. CDR3 length: 13 residues. Germline V CDR1 and CDR2: SEHNR, FQNEAQ (reference sequence). The CDR3 DNA reads TGTGCCAGCAGCCTCGTTGGGGCCAACGTCCTGACTTTC. It specifies CASSLVGANVLTF. The full variable domain, its missing parts supplied by reference TRBV7-9 and TRBJ2-6, is DTGVSQNPRHKITKRGQNVTFRCDPISEHNRLYWYRQTLGQGPEFLTYFQNEAQLEKSRLLSDRFSAERPKGSFSTLEIQRTEQGDSAMYLCASSLVGANVLTFGAGSRLTVL.

The gene calls are TRBV6-6 and TRBJ2-5, with a possible D match to TRBD2 (5 bases). This CDR3 comprises 12 residues. Trimming shortened V by 6 bases and J by 4 bases, and 9 bases separated the two germline ends. Germline-derived CDR1 and CDR2 are MNHNY and SVGAGI (reference sequence). The chain's CDR3 is CASSLLGETQYF. DNA of the CDR3: TGTGCCAGCAGCCTACTAGGAGAGACCCAGTACTTC.

The CDR3 protein is CASSGAGGLRSGANVLTF. Here the CDR3 DNA reads TGTGCCAGTAGCGGGGCCGGGGGGCTACGGTCTGGGGCCAACGTCCTGACTTTC. The V gene is TRBV19, the J gene TRBJ2-6; a weak D match, TRBD2 (7 bases). This CDR3 comprises 18 residues. CDR1 and CDR2 (germline): LNHDA, SQIVND (reference sequence). The V and J ends lost 6 bases and 1 base respectively, with 19 bases between them.

The V call is TRBV2, the J call TRBJ2-1, with D uncertain. Deletions cut 4 bases from V and 7 bases from J, with 17 bases between. The CDR3 totals 15 residues. From germline, CDR1 is SNHLY and CDR2 FYNNEI. In DNA form, the CDR3 reads TGTGCCAGCAGTGGTCAAGCGAGTATGAGAAATGAGCAGTTCTTC. Protein sequence: CASSGQASMRNEQFF. Drawing the rest from reference TRBV2 and TRBJ2-1, the complete variable domain is EPEVTQTPSHQVTQMGQEVILRCVPISNHLYFYWYRQILGQKVEFLVSFYNNEISEKSEIFDDQFSVERPDGSNFTLKIRSTKLEDSAMYFCASSGQASMRNEQFFGPGTRLTVL.

V and J are TRBV25-1 and TRBJ2-3; 7 bases fit TRBD1. The CDR3 spans 15 residues. The junction had 7 bases not matched to a gene; V was cut back by 3 bases and J by 4 bases. CDR1 and CDR2 from the germline V gene are MGHDK and SYGVNS. This CDR3 reads CASSDFTTGADTQYF. In DNA form, the CDR3 reads TGTGCCAGCAGTGACTTTACAACAGGGGCAGATACGCAGTATTTT.

The genes are TRBV6-6 and TRBJ2-1, with TRBD2 identical over 12 bases. This CDR3 has 15 amino acids. Trimming at V came to 5 bases and at J to 3 bases, leaving 2 bases not matched to a gene. Germline CDR1 and CDR2: MNHNY and SVGAGI (reference sequence). CDR3 residues: CASSQLAGGYNEQFF. Here the CDR3 DNA reads TGTGCCAGCAGTCAACTAGCGGGAGGCTACAATGAGCAGTTCTTC.

This chain links TRBV19 with TRBJ2-1; D is perhaps TRBD2 (6 bases). Trimming took off 5 bases at V and 9 bases at J, with 11 bases between the two ends. The CDR3 sequence is 12 residues long. CDR1 is LNHDA and CDR2 is SQIVND in the germline V gene (reference sequence). The CDR3: CASSLRGLEQFF. CDR3 sequence (DNA): TGTGCCAGTAGTTTAAGGGGACTTGAGCAGTTCTTC.

In nucleotides, the CDR3 is TGTGCCAGCAGCTTAAGTCTGGGGGGGCTCGACACTGAAGCTTTCTTT. It yields the protein CASSLSLGGLDTEAFF. The chain links TRBV7-9 to TRBJ1-1; TRBD1 is a possible D gene (6 bases). CDR1 is SEHNR and CDR2 is FQNEAQ in the germline V gene (reference sequence). The CDR3 consists of 16 residues. Trimming took off 2 bases at V and 3 bases at J, with 16 bases between the two ends. The variable domain in full, with the rest retrieved from reference TRBV7-9 and TRBJ1-1, is DTGVSQNPRHKITKRGQNVTFRCDPISEHNRLYWYRQTLGQGPEFLTYFQNEAQLEKSRLLSDRFSAERPKGSFSTLEIQRTEQGDSAMYLCASSLSLGGLDTEAFFGQGTRLTVV.

The CDR3 region has the DNA TGTGCCAGTGGGGCCGTACCTGGAAACACCATATATTTT. It codes for CASGAVPGNTIYF. This chain joins TRBV19 and TRBJ1-3, with D possibly TRBD1 on 5 matching bases. Germline V lookup: CDR1 LNHDA, CDR2 SQIVND (reference sequence). The length of the CDR3 is 13 residues. V dropped 8 bases and J dropped 2 bases, with 10 bases sitting between them.